The next 10 T cell receptor beta chains were all read from a single sample in a study of a mutant IDH1 vaccine in newly diagnosed glioma. Sequenced by immunoSEQ multiplex PCR; TCRdb stores in-frame clones only, minus some. The sample records roughly 43,000 clones, approximately 79% being singletons. The time point was: week 47, end of study. The study gave 300 ug of mutant IDH1 20-mer peptide per vaccine dose, with topical imiquimod. These receptors are not linked to any known antigen. Sequences were derived from PBMCs, sampled from a glioma patient whose treatment included an IDH1 peptide vaccine. These receptors all come from a man between 18 and 29 years old with glioma. Some clones in this sample may be carry-over from other donors' samples.

This chain joins TRBV5-4 and TRBJ2-3; 7 nucleotides line up with TRBD1. The V gene's germline CDR1 is SGHNT and CDR2 YYREEE (reference sequence). V was pared by 4 bases and J by 5 bases, with 7 bases of the junction left unmatched. The CDR3 extends over 14 amino acids. CDR3: CASSLEQGRDTQYF. Here the CDR3 DNA reads TGTGCCAGCAGCCTGGAACAGGGGAGAGATACGCAGTATTTT.

This clone occurred a few times. V gene TRBV27 combines with J gene TRBJ2-7; D remains unclear. The CDR3 totals 13 residues. In germline, CDR1 is MNHEY, CDR2 SMNVEV (reference sequence). The V gene lost 0 bases and the J gene lost 2 bases, with 5 bases spanning the gap. This chain's CDR3 is CASSLSSAYEQYF. CDR3 DNA: TGTGCCAGCAGTTTATCGTCGGCCTACGAGCAGTACTTC.

This chain links TRBV7-2 with TRBJ1-2, with D maybe TRBD1 (5 bases). CDR1 and CDR2 (germline): SGHTA, FQGNSA. V lost 2 bases, J lost 3 bases, and 13 bases lay in between. There are 15 residues in the CDR3. The DNA of the CDR3 is TGTGCCAGCAGCTTAATGGGTATGGGGGACTATGGCTACACCTTC. Protein product: CASSLMGMGDYGYTF. The whole variable domain, filled in from reference TRBV7-2 and TRBJ1-2, reads GAGVSQSPSNKVTEKGKDVELRCDPISGHTALYWYRQSLGQGLEFLIYFQGNSAPDKSGLPSDRFSAERTGGSVSTLTIQRTQQEDSAVYLCASSLMGMGDYGYTFGSGTRLTVV.

The V gene is TRBV7-9, the J gene TRBJ1-4, with D tentatively TRBD1 (6 bases). The CDR3 has 14 amino acids. Germline V CDR1 and CDR2: SEHNR, FQNEAQ (reference sequence). V was trimmed by 5 bases and J by 2 bases, leaving 9 bases between them. CDR3 loop: CASSVGGTNEKLFF. The CDR3 DNA reads as TGTGCCAGCAGCGTAGGGGGGACTAATGAAAAACTGTTTTTT. Filled out from reference TRBV7-9 and TRBJ1-4, the complete variable domain reads DTGVSQNPRHKITKRGQNVTFRCDPISEHNRLYWYRQTLGQGPEFLTYFQNEAQLEKSRLLSDRFSAERPKGSFSTLEIQRTEQGDSAMYLCASSVGGTNEKLFFGSGTQLSVL.

This chain links TRBV7-2 with TRBJ1-1; unclear D gene. The CDR3 length is 14 residues. Trimming left V 4 bases short and J 4 bases short, with 13 bases between. Germline V gene lookup returns CDR1 SGHTA and CDR2 FQGNSA. The CDR3 spells CASSSYGSATEAFF. The CDR3, as DNA: TGTGCCAGCAGCTCCTACGGGTCCGCCACTGAAGCTTTCTTT.

J is TRBJ1-1 and V is TRBV7-2, with D possibly TRBD1 on 6 matching bases. This CDR3 comprises 14 residues. From germline, CDR1 is SGHTA and CDR2 FQGNSA. The germline V and J ends were trimmed by 3 bases and 4 bases, with 12 bases remaining between them. The CDR3 here is CASSFGGRVTEAFF. Written as DNA, the CDR3 is TGTGCCAGCAGCTTCGGGGGGCGCGTCACTGAAGCTTTCTTT.

The chain combines TRBV4-1 with TRBJ1-3; D is possibly TRBD1 (5 bases). Germline V gene lookup returns CDR1 MGHRA and CDR2 YSYEKL. With 4 bases removed from V and 2 bases from J, the gap between germline ends came to 12 bases. The CDR3 runs to 15 residues. CDR3 DNA: TGCGCCAGCAGCCCCCATCCGGGGGCTGGAAACACCATATATTTT. This sequence encodes CASSPHPGAGNTIYF.

V is TRBV9 and J is TRBJ1-1; a possible D gene is TRBD1 (6 bases). Trimming shortened V by 4 bases and J by 6 bases, and 13 bases separated the two germline ends. The germline V gene has CDR1 SGDLS and CDR2 YYNGEE. The CDR3 spans 13 residues. CDR3 loop: CASSLTTGAEAFF. The CDR3 region has the DNA TGTGCCAGCAGCTTGACGACAGGCGCTGAAGCTTTCTTT. Filled out from reference TRBV9 and TRBJ1-1, the complete variable domain reads DSGVTQTPKHLITATGQRVTLRCSPRSGDLSVYWYQQSLDQGLQFLIQYYNGEERAKGNILERFSAQQFPDLHSELNLSSLELGDSALYFCASSLTTGAEAFFGQGTRLTVV.

The chain combines TRBV19 with TRBJ1-1; D is perhaps TRBD1 (5 bases). V lost 7 bases and J 7 bases, leaving 13 bases between the germline ends. This CDR3 comprises 12 residues. Germline V gives CDR1 LNHDA, CDR2 SQIVND (reference sequence). The CDR3 DNA reads as TGTGCCAGTAATAGGGGACCCCTTGAAGCTTTCTTT. Translated: CASNRGPLEAFF.

This chain connects TRBV5-1 to TRBJ2-5, with TRBD1 matching over 7 bases. With 4 bases clipped from V and 3 bases from J, the junction kept 3 bases outside the gene matches. The CDR3 runs 13 residues. The V gene's germline CDR1 is SGHRS and CDR2 YFSETQ. CDR3 sequence reads: CASSAQGEETQYF. DNA of the CDR3: TGCGCCAGCAGCGCCCAGGGGGAAGAGACCCAGTACTTC. The complete variable domain, with remaining parts taken from reference TRBV5-1 and TRBJ2-5, reads KAGVTQTPRYLIKTRGQQVTLSCSPISGHRSVSWYQQTPGQGLQFLFEYFSETQRNKGNFPGRFSGRQFSNSRSEMNVSTLELGDSALYLCASSAQGEETQYFGPGTRLLVL.